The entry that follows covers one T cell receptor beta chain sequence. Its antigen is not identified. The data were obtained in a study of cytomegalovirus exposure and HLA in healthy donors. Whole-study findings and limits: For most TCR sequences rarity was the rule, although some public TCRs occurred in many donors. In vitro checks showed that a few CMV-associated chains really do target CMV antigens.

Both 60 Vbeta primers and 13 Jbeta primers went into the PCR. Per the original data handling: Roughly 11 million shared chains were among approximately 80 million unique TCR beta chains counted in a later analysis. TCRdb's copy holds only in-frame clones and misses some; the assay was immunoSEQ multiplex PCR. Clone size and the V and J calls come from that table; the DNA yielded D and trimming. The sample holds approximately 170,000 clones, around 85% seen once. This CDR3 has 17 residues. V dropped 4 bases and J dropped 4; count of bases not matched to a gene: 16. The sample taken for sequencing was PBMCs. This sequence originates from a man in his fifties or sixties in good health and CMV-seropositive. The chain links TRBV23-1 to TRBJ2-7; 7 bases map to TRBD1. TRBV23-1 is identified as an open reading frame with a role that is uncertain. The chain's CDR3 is CASSLEAGTEETYEQYF. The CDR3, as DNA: TGCGCCAGCAGTCTAGAAGCCGGGACAGAGGAGACGTACGAGCAGTACTTC.